This entry is about one T cell receptor beta chain. Its antigen is not identified. J lost 7 bases, V lost 4 bases, and 14 bases had no gene match. Germline CDR1 and CDR2: SGDLS and YYNGEE. The CDR3 sequence is 16 residues long. For each subset, genomic DNA was distributed in equal portions over several immunoSEQ plates. Profiling relied on immunoSEQ multiplex PCR, and the TCRdb table lists in-frame clones only, not all of them. Of approximately 2.1 million clones in the sample, just over 90% were seen once. This sample is drawn from a study of shared clonotypes between healthy human individuals. Study-level results: Sharing across a handful of donors was seen in 4% to 5% of naive CD4 clonotypes.

The sample comprised naive CD4+ T cells from PBMCs. Subset here: CD45RA+ positively selected. The V call is TRBV9, the J call TRBJ2-7, with TRBD2 identical over 10 bases. This sequence was found in a man aged 18-30 years in good health. Some clones in this sample may be carry-over from other donors' samples. The CDR3 region has the DNA TGTGCCAGCAGCCCTCACCCCCTAGCGGGAGTGCAGGAGCAGTACTTC. Encoded protein: CASSPHPLAGVQEQYF. The full variable domain, in which reference TRBV9 and TRBJ2-7 provide the parts outside the CDR3, is DSGVTQTPKHLITATGQRVTLRCSPRSGDLSVYWYQQSLDQGLQFLIQYYNGEERAKGNILERFSAQQFPDLHSELNLSSLELGDSALYFCASSPHPLAGVQEQYFGPGTRLTVT.